The 19 T cell receptor beta chains below come from one sample, sequenced in a study of cytomegalovirus exposure and HLA in healthy donors. The repertoire was sequenced with immunoSEQ multiplex PCR; TCRdb's copy has only in-frame clones and lacks some. The data contain around 220,000 clones, 80% to 90% of them singletons. Sequencing was performed on PBMCs. These receptors were taken from a woman between 18 and 29 years old in good health and CMV-seronegative.

This chain connects TRBV13 to TRBJ2-1; the D gene is possibly TRBD2 (5 bases). The CDR3 is 14 residues long. The V and J ends lost 5 bases and 6 bases respectively, with 14 bases between them. CDR1 is PRHDT, CDR2 FYEKMQ, per germline (reference sequence). This CDR3 reads CASSPQADSNEQFF. In nucleotides, the CDR3 is TGTGCCAGCAGCCCTCAGGCGGACTCCAATGAGCAGTTCTTC.

This clone has just one count. V is TRBV9 and J is TRBJ1-4; D is unresolved. The CDR3 is made up of 15 amino acids. Per the germline V gene, CDR1 is SGDLS and CDR2 is YYNGEE. Trimming removed 0 bases from V and 3 bases from J, with 9 bases in between. CDR3 sequence (DNA): TGTGCCAGCAGCGTAGGGCCAGACTCTAATGAAAAACTGTTTTTT. Translated, it gives CASSVGPDSNEKLFF.

The chain employs TRBV27 and TRBJ2-3; TRBD2 aligns across 11 bases. With V trimmed by 1 base and J by 9 bases, 9 bases remained unmatched. Germline CDR1 reads MNHEY; CDR2 reads SMNVEV (reference sequence). This CDR3 is 16 amino acids long. CDR3 amino acids: CASSLLLAGEGETQYF. CDR3 DNA sequence: TGTGCCAGCAGTTTATTACTAGCGGGAGAGGGGGAGACGCAGTATTTT.

CDR3 amino acids: CASSEEDRGKKIAIYF. The CDR3 region has the DNA TGTGCCAGCAGTGAAGAGGACAGGGGGAAAAAAATCGCCATATATTTT. The rearrangement uses TRBV2 and TRBJ1-3; TRBD1 aligns across 10 bases. V shed 1 base, J shed 11 bases, and the junction held 11 bases outside the gene matches. CDR3 size: 16 residues. Germline V gene sequence: CDR1 SNHLY, CDR2 FYNNEI.

The chain recombines TRBV4-1 with TRBJ2-2; 9 bases are shared with TRBD2. Germline V lookup: CDR1 MGHRA, CDR2 YSYEKL. Trimming removed 5 bases from V and 5 bases from J; junction bases left unmatched: 9. The CDR3 contains 16 residues. The CDR3 spells CASSIRLAEGTGELFF. CDR3 nucleotide sequence: TGCGCCAGCAGCATCCGACTAGCGGAGGGGACCGGGGAGCTGTTTTTT.

The chain joins TRBV4-1 to TRBJ1-3; D is undetermined. Germline V CDR1 and CDR2: MGHRA, YSYEKL. V was shortened by 0 bases and J by 9 bases, with 3 bases between the two germline ends. CDR3 length equals 11 residues. The CDR3 protein is CASSQESTIYF. The CDR3, as DNA: TGCGCCAGCAGCCAAGAGAGCACCATATATTTT.

To note about this clone: A junction boundary mismatches the germline segment, possibly from a read error. The V gene is TRBV2, the J gene TRBJ2-1; 9 bases align to TRBD1. Germline loops: CDR1 SNHLY, CDR2 FYNNEI. This CDR3 comprises 14 residues. The CDR3 DNA is TGTGCCGGAAACCGGGACAGGGCCTATAATGAGCAGTTCTTC. Translated, it gives CAGNRDRAYNEQFF.

V is TRBV4-3 and J is TRBJ2-1; the D gene is possibly TRBD2 (5 bases). This CDR3 has 15 residues. Trimming removed 4 bases at V and 0 bases at J, with 10 bases between. From germline, CDR1 is LGHNA and CDR2 YSLEER. The CDR3 protein is CASSPGLDSYNEQFF. CDR3 bases: TGCGCCAGCAGCCCCGGACTGGACTCCTACAATGAGCAGTTCTTC.

J is TRBJ1-4 and V is TRBV7-8; the match to TRBD1 covers 8 bases. The CDR3 has 17 amino acids. Germline values: CDR1 SGHVS, CDR2 FQNEAQ. The V and J ends lost 1 base and 5 bases, in that order; junction bases with no gene match: 9. The CDR3 reads CASSLDADRAGNEKLFF. The CDR3 nucleotides are TGTGCCAGCAGCTTAGATGCGGACAGGGCGGGGAATGAAAAACTGTTTTTT. The variable domain in full, completed from reference TRBV7-8 and TRBJ1-4, reads GAGVSQSPRYKVAKRGQDVALRCDPISGHVSLFWYQQALGQGPEFLTYFQNEAQLDKSGLPSDRFFAERPEGSVSTLKIQRTQQEDSAVYLCASSLDADRAGNEKLFFGSGTQLSVL.

The chain is built from TRBV19 and TRBJ2-1; D is possibly TRBD2 (5 bases). This CDR3 is built from 13 residues. With 5 bases removed from V and 12 bases from J, the gap between germline ends came to 17 bases. Germline-derived CDR1 and CDR2 are LNHDA and SQIVND (reference sequence). The DNA for the CDR3 is TGTGCCAGTAGTGGGGAGAGGATGGACGGGCAGTTCTTC. It translates to CASSGERMDGQFF.

The J gene is TRBJ2-1, the V gene TRBV5-5; D might be TRBD2 (5 bases). Trimming cost V 0 bases and J 9 bases, with 13 bases left between them. The CDR3 sequence is 14 residues long. Germline V gene sequence: CDR1 SGHKS, CDR2 YYEKEE (reference sequence). The CDR3 bases are TGTGCCAGCAGCTTGGTGTTAGATGGGAGTGAGCAGTTCTTC. Residues: CASSLVLDGSEQFF.

This rearrangement joins TRBV28 to TRBJ1-1; TRBD1 matches 8 bases. Germline lookup yields CDR1 MDHEN and CDR2 SYDVKM. V lost 8 bases and J lost 1; bases outside the gene matches: 15. This CDR3 spans 17 amino acids. The CDR3: CASFPMIIGQGNTEAFF. The CDR3 bases are TGTGCCAGCTTTCCTATGATTATCGGACAGGGGAACACTGAAGCTTTCTTT.

The chain combines TRBV2 with TRBJ2-2; no definite D call. The ends were cut back, 4 bases at V and 9 bases at J, with 6 bases in the middle. The CDR3 loop spans 11 amino acids. Germline V gives CDR1 SNHLY, CDR2 FYNNEI. The CDR3 reads CASSVQRELFF. In DNA form, the CDR3 reads TGTGCCAGCAGTGTACAACGGGAGCTGTTTTTT. The full variable domain, its missing parts supplied by reference TRBV2 and TRBJ2-2, is EPEVTQTPSHQVTQMGQEVILRCVPISNHLYFYWYRQILGQKVEFLVSFYNNEISEKSEIFDDQFSVERPDGSNFTLKIRSTKLEDSAMYFCASSVQRELFFGEGSRLTVL.

J is TRBJ2-3 and V is TRBV19; TRBD2 matches 8 bases. Per germline, CDR1 LNHDA and CDR2 SQIVND (reference sequence). V lost 6 bases and J lost 8; bases outside the gene matches: 19. This CDR3 spans 17 amino acids. The CDR3 DNA follows: TGTGCCAGTAGCAGCCCCCGGATGGCTAGCGGGCCGAGTACGCAGTATTTT. It yields the protein CASSSPRMASGPSTQYF.

This clone was recorded once. The genes are TRBV7-2 and TRBJ2-5; 10 bases are a match to TRBD1. After removal of 3 bases from V and 4 bases from J, the junction contained 17 bases not matched to a gene. The length of the CDR3 is 19 residues. Germline V lookup: CDR1 SGHTA, CDR2 FQGNSA. CDR3 sequence (DNA): TGTGCCAGCAGCTTGGATCGCGACAGGGGGCTCATCGGCGGAGAGACCCAGTACTTC. Protein: CASSLDRDRGLIGGETQYF.

As regards this clone: At one end the junction does not follow the germline gene, possibly because of a read error. This chain uses TRBV7-7 with TRBJ2-7; 10 nucleotides agree with TRBD2. CDR1 and CDR2 from the germline V gene are SSHAT and FNYEAQ (reference sequence). The CDR3 sequence is 15 residues long. The CDR3 DNA sequence: TGTGCTAGCAGCTTAGGGCCTAGCGGGGGCCACGAGCAGTACTTC. Its translation is CASSLGPSGGHEQYF.

This clone appeared a few times. The CDR3 nucleotides are TGTGCCAGCTCACCGCCCCGGGGAGGGGAGGAGACCCAGTACTTC. Protein: CASSPPRGGEETQYF. The rearrangement links TRBV18 to TRBJ2-5; 7 bases are a match to TRBD2. V was clipped by 3 bases and J by 5 bases; unmatched bases: 9. The CDR3 has 15 residues. The germline V gene has CDR1 KGHSH and CDR2 LQKENI.

The genes are TRBV9 and TRBJ2-7; 11 positions agree with TRBD2. This CDR3 region has 16 residues. After removal of 0 bases from V and 6 bases from J, the junction contained 8 bases not matched to a gene. The germline CDR1 and CDR2 sequences are SGDLS and YYNGEE. CDR3 loop: CASSVAGASGRSEQYF. The DNA of the CDR3 is TGTGCCAGCAGCGTAGCGGGGGCTAGCGGGAGGTCCGAGCAGTACTTC.

The chain combines TRBV30 with TRBJ2-3, with a tentative D call TRBD2 (6 bases). Trimming took 2 bases from V and 2 from J, leaving 14 bases between them. CDR1 is GTSNPN and CDR2 is SVGIG in the germline V gene (reference sequence). CDR3 length equals 15 residues. CDR3 residues: CAWSQSGRYTDTQYF. CDR3 bases: TGTGCCTGGAGTCAAAGCGGGCGCTACACAGATACGCAGTATTTT. The full variable domain, with the rest looked up from reference TRBV30 and TRBJ2-3, is SQTIHQWPATLVQPVGSPLSLECTVEGTSNPNLYWYRQAAGRGLQLLFYSVGIGQISSEVPQNLSASRPQDRQFILSSKKLLLSDSGFYLCAWSQSGRYTDTQYFGPGTRLTVL.